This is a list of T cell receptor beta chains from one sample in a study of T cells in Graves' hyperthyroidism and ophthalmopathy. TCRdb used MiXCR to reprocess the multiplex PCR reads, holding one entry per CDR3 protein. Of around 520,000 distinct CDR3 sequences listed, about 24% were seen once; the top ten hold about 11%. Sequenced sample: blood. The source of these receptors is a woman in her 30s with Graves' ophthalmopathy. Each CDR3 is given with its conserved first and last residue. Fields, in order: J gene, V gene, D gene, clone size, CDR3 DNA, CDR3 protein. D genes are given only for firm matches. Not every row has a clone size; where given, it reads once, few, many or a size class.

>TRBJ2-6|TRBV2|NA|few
TGTGCCGGCGGGCAGGGGACAAACTCTGGGGCCAACGTCCTGACTTTC
CAGGQGTNSGANVLTF
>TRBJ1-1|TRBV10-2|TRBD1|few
TGCGCCAGCCAGGAACAGGGGGCTACGAACACTGAAGCTTTCTTT
CASQEQGATNTEAFF
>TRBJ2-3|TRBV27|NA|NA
TGTGCCAGCAGTCAGACTAGGGGGTGGTTTACAGATACGCAGTATTTT
CASSQTRGWFTDTQYF
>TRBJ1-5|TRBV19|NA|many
TGTGCCAGTAGTATACATTCCGGGGGCGAAATCAATCAGCCCCAGCATTTT
CASSIHSGGEINQPQHF
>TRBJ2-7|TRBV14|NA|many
TGTGCCAGCAGTGTTTCAGGGGTCTCCTACGAGCAGTACTTC
CASSVSGVSYEQYF
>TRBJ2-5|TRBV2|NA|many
TGTGCCAGCTTGGACCAAGAGACCCAGTACTTC
CASLDQETQYF
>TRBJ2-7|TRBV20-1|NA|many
TGCAGTGCTAGAGATTTTCGAGGGTACAACCGCTACGAGCAGTACTTC
CSARDFRGYNRYEQYF
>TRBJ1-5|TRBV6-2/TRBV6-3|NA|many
TGTGCCAGCAGTGACCCGAATCAGCCCCAGCATTTT
CASSDPNQPQHF
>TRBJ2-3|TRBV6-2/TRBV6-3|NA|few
TGTGCCAGCAGTTACGGAACAGCGGAGGACCGCGCGCAGTATTTT
CASSYGTAEDRAQYF
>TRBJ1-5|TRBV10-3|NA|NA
TGTGCCATCACGGACGGAGATCAGCCCCAGCATTTT
CAITDGDQPQHF
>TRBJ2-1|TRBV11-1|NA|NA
TGTGCCAGCAGCTTACGGGTCGTGACAGCCCGGGGTAGGCTGGATGAGCAGTTCTTC
CASSLRVVTARGRLDEQFF
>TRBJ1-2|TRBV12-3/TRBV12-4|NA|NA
TGTGCCAGCAGTCGGGTCAAAGAAGGCTACACCTTC
CASSRVKEGYTF
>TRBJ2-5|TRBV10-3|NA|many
TGTGCCATCGCCTTGGGGGGCTCGGAGACCCAGTACTTC
CAIALGGSETQYF
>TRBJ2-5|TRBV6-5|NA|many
TGTGCCAGCAGTTACTCCCTGCAGGGGGGGCAAGAGACCCAGTACTTC
CASSYSLQGGQETQYF
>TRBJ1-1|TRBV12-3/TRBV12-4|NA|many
TGTGCCAGCAGGCCGGGACTCCAAAACACTGAAGCTTTCTTT
CASRPGLQNTEAFF
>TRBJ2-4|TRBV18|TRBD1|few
TGTGCCAGCTCACCATACGGACAGGGGAGGAACATTCAGTACTTC
CASSPYGQGRNIQYF
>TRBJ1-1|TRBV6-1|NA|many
TGTGCCAGCAGTGAAAATATCTACAGGATGAACACTGAAGCTTTCTTT
CASSENIYRMNTEAFF
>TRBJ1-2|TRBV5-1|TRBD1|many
TGCGCCAGCAGCCGGCGGACGGGACAGGATTCCTATGGCTACACCTTC
CASSRRTGQDSYGYTF
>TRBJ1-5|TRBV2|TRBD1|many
TGTGCCAGCAGCCTCTCGGGACAGAATCAGCCCCAGCATTTT
CASSLSGQNQPQHF
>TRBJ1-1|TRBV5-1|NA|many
TGCGCCAGCAGCTTGGATTGGGGGGGAGCTTTCTTT
CASSLDWGGAFF
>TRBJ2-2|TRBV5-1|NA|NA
TGCGCCAGCAGTGGGGGGCGAGGTACCGGGGAGCTGTTCTTT
CASSGGRGTGELFF
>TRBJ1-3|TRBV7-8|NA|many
TGTGCCAGCAGCTTAGGAGGCAGGGACTCTGGAAACACCATATATTTT
CASSLGGRDSGNTIYF
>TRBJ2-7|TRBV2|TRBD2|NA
TGTGCCAGCAGTGAATCCAGCGGGATCATCTACGAGCAGTACTTC
CASSESSGIIYEQYF
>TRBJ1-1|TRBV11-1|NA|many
TGTGCCAGCAGCTTAGCTAGCCAGAGAATGAACACTGAAGCTTTCTTT
CASSLASQRMNTEAFF
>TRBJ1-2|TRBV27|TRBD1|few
TGTGCCAGCAGTCCCGAGGGACAGGGAGGGGGCTATGGCTACACCTTC
CASSPEGQGGGYGYTF
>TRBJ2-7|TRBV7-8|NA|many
TGTGCCAGCAGCTTGGAAAGGTCCTCTTTTTACGAGCAGTACTTC
CASSLERSSFYEQYF
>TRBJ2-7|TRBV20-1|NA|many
TGCAGTGCGCCCTCCGGGGGAAGCTCCTACGAGCAGTACTTC
CSAPSGGSSYEQYF
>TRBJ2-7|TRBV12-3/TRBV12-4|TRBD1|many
TGTGCCAGCAGACCTAAACAGGGGAGCTACGAGCAGTACTTC
CASRPKQGSYEQYF
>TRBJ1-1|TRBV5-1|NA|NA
TGCGCCAGCAGCATCGGACACAAGGGGACTGAAGCTTTCTTT
CASSIGHKGTEAFF
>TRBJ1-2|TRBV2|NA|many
TGTGCCAGCGGATGGTTTGGGGATGGCTACACCTTC
CASGWFGDGYTF
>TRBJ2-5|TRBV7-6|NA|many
TGTGCCAGCAGCTTAGCGGAGAAGTGGGAGACCCAGTACTTC
CASSLAEKWETQYF
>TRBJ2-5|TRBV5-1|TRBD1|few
TGCGCCAGCAGCCTAACCGGGACAGGGAGTTTATCGGAGACCCAGTACTTC
CASSLTGTGSLSETQYF
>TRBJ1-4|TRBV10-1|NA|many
TGCGCCAGCAGTGAGTCGCAGGGGTTCGGTGAAAAACTGTTTTTT
CASSESQGFGEKLFF
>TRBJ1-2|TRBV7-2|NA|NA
TGTGCCAGCACCCTTTCCAGCTACTATGGCTACACCTTC
CASTLSSYYGYTF
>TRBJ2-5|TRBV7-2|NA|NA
TGTGCCAGCAGCTCCGTCTTCGGCGCGTACCAAGAGACCCAGTACTTC
CASSSVFGAYQETQYF
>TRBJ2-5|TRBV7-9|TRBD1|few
TGTGCCAGCAGCTTAGCGACAGGGTGGGAGACCCAGTACTTC
CASSLATGWETQYF
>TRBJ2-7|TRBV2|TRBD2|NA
TGTGCCAGCACCGGACTAGCGGGAACCTACGAGCAGTACTTC
CASTGLAGTYEQYF
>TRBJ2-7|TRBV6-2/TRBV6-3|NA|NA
TGTGCCAGCAGACGCACGACACTTACCTCGGCCTACGAGCAGTACTTC
CASRRTTLTSAYEQYF
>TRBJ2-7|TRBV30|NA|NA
TGTGCCTGGAGTAAACTAGGGGACGAGCAGTACTTC
CAWSKLGDEQYF
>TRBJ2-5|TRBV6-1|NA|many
TGTGCCAGCAGTGAACTGAGGCAGGAGACCCAGTACTTC
CASSELRQETQYF
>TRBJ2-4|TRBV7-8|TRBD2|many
TGTGCCAGCAGCCCACCACCTCTAGCGGGGGTAGCCAAAAACATTCAGTACTTC
CASSPPPLAGVAKNIQYF
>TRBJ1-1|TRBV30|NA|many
TGTGCCTGGAGTGTGCGGGTGAACACTGAAGCTTTCTTT
CAWSVRVNTEAFF
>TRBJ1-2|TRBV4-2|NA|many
TGTGCCAGCAGCCAAGACACCGCTAACTATGGCTACACCTTC
CASSQDTANYGYTF
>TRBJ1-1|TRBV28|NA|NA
TGTGCCAGCAGTTTTAGTTCCGGGACTGAAGCTTTCTTT
CASSFSSGTEAFF
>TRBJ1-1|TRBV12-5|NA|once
TGTGCTAGTGGTTTATCAGAGAACACTGAAGCTTTCTTT
CASGLSENTEAFF
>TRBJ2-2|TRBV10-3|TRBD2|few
TGTGCCATTAGGGGAGGGAGCACCGGGGAGCTGTTTTTT
CAIRGGSTGELFF
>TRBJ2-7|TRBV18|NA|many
TGTGCCAGCTCCTTGGGGGTTGACTACGAGCAGTACTTC
CASSLGVDYEQYF
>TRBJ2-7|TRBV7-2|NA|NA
TGTGCCAGCAGTCTCGGACTCTACTACGAGCAGTACTTC
CASSLGLYYEQYF
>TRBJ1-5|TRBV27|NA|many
TGTGCCAGCAGTGACCGACAGGTGGAGCATTTT
CASSDRQVEHF
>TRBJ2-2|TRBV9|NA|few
TGTGCCAGCAGCCCCACGTGGAGTGGCACCGGGGAGCTGTTTTTT
CASSPTWSGTGELFF
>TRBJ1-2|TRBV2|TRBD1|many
TGTGCCAGCAGTGAAGCCTTTGACAGGGTCTATGGCTACACCTTC
CASSEAFDRVYGYTF
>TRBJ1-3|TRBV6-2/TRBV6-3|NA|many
TGTGCCAGCAGTTACCTGTGGGGGACTGGAAACACCATATATTTT
CASSYLWGTGNTIYF
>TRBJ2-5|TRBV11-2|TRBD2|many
TGTGCCAGCAGCTTAAGTGGGACTAGCGGGGGGCGGAGGCAAGAGACCCAGTACTTC
CASSLSGTSGGRRQETQYF
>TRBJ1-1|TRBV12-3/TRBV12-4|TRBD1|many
TGTGCCAGCAGTTCGGGACAGGGGAACACTGAAGCTTTCTTT
CASSSGQGNTEAFF
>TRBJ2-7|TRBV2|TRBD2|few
TGTGCCAGCGGCGGTGGAGCGGGGACCCCAGCTAACGAGCAGTACTTC
CASGGGAGTPANEQYF